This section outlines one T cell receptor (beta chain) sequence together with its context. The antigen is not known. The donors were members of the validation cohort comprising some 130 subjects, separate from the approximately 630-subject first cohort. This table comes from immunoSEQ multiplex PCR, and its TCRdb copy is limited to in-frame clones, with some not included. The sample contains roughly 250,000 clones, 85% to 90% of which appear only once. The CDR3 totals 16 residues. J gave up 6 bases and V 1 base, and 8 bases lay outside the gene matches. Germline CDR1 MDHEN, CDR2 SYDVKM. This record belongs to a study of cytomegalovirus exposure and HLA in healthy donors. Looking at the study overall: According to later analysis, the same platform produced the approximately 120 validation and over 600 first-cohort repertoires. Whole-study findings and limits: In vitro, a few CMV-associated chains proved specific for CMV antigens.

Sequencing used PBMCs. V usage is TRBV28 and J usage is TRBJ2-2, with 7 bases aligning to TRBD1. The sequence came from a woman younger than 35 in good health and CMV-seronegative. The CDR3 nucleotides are TGTGCCAGCAGTTTATCGCCGTCGACAGGGCCCGGGGAGCTGTTTTTT. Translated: CASSLSPSTGPGELFF.